Below are 21 T cell receptor beta chains sequenced from a single sample in a study of shared clonotypes between healthy human individuals. Assay: immunoSEQ multiplex PCR; the TCRdb copy retains only in-frame clones and omits some. The table has millions of clones, 95% seen once. The specimen was naive CD4+ T cells sorted from blood. Subset of the sample: CD45RA+ positively selected. Every receptor here comes from a man aged 18-30 years in good health.

The J gene is TRBJ2-7, the V gene TRBV7-8; 7 bases fit TRBD1. Germline CDR1 and CDR2: SGHVS and FQNEAQ. The CDR3 runs 14 residues. With 5 bases clipped from V and 0 bases from J, the junction kept 4 bases outside the gene matches. CDR3 DNA: TGTGCCAGCAGCCCTCGACAGGGCTCCTACGAGCAGTACTTC. Its protein product is CASSPRQGSYEQYF.

V gene TRBV6-5 combines with J gene TRBJ1-1, with D maybe TRBD1 (5 bases). This CDR3 region has 13 residues. Trimming removed 4 bases at V and 4 bases at J, with 10 bases between. CDR1 MNHEY and CDR2 SVGAGI come from the germline V gene. CDR3 loop: CASSWMGGTEAFF. CDR3 nucleotide sequence: TGTGCCAGCAGTTGGATGGGGGGCACTGAAGCTTTCTTT.

The rearrangement links TRBV7-9 to TRBJ1-4; D is undetermined. This CDR3 is built from 14 residues. V was clipped by 5 bases and J by 8 bases, with 15 bases between them. Germline V gene lookup returns CDR1 SEHNR and CDR2 FQNEAQ (reference sequence). For the CDR3, the DNA is TGTGCCAGCAGCGGTGACATGCGGGGAGAAAAACTGTTTTTT. Amino acid sequence: CASSGDMRGEKLFF.

The CDR3 protein is CASSLRDGDPKTPLHF. CDR3 coding DNA: TGTGCCAGCAGCCTAAGGGACGGTGACCCAAAGACACCCCTCCACTTT. The genes are TRBV5-4 and TRBJ1-6; maybe TRBD1 (5 bases). This CDR3 has 16 residues. Germline V gene data show CDR1 as SGHNT and CDR2 as YYREEE (reference sequence). Trimming removed 4 bases from V and 11 bases from J, with 22 bases in between.

Concerning this clone: Distinct nucleotide sequences in the sample also encode this CDR3. The chain uses TRBV18 and TRBJ1-5; tentative D call: TRBD1 (5 bases). The CDR3 has 13 amino acids. The germline V gene has CDR1 KGHSH and CDR2 LQKENI. V gave up 3 bases and J gave up 5 bases, with 8 bases separating them. The CDR3 sequence: CASSPGPDQPQHF. The CDR3 DNA reads as TGTGCCAGCTCACCGGGGCCCGATCAGCCCCAGCATTTT.

The chain joins TRBV7-9 to TRBJ2-7, with D perhaps matching TRBD1 (5 bases). Deletions cut 5 bases from V and 7 bases from J, with 15 bases between. The CDR3 totals 13 residues. From germline, CDR1 is SEHNR and CDR2 FQNEAQ (reference sequence). The chain's CDR3 is CASSIDSKGEQYF. The CDR3 DNA sequence: TGTGCCAGCAGCATTGACAGCAAAGGTGAGCAGTACTTC.

V is TRBV5-1 and J is TRBJ1-1; TRBD1 aligns across 7 bases. V lost 2 bases to trimming and J lost 2 bases; unmatched junction nucleotides: 6. The germline V gene encodes CDR1 SGHRS and CDR2 YFSETQ. The CDR3 contains 15 residues. In DNA form, the CDR3 reads TGCGCCAGCAGCTTTGCCGGGACAGTAAACACTGAAGCTTTCTTT. It translates to CASSFAGTVNTEAFF.

A note on this clone: This same CDR3 is encoded by further DNA sequences in the sample. The chain recombines TRBV10-3 with TRBJ1-6; D call uncertain. Trimming left V 3 bases short and J 7 bases short, with 7 bases between. This CDR3 region has 13 residues. Germline V CDR1 and CDR2: ENHRY, SYGVKD. The CDR3: CAISDGPNSPLHF. The CDR3 nucleotides read TGTGCCATCAGTGACGGTCCGAATTCACCCCTCCACTTT.

This rearrangement joins TRBV19 to TRBJ2-2; D gene unclear. The CDR3 covers 13 residues. V was trimmed by 5 bases and J by 0 bases, leaving 4 bases between them. Germline loops: CDR1 LNHDA, CDR2 SQIVND (reference sequence). The CDR3 loop reads CASSFPNTGELFF. CDR3 DNA sequence: TGTGCCAGTAGTTTTCCGAACACCGGGGAGCTGTTTTTT.

As regards this clone: The same CDR3 is also encoded by other DNA sequences in this sample. CDR3: CAISESWGNSNQPQHF. The CDR3 DNA reads as TGTGCCATCAGTGAGTCGTGGGGAAATAGCAATCAGCCCCAGCATTTT. The chain joins TRBV10-3 to TRBJ1-5; the D is unclear. CDR3 length equals 16 residues. Germline V gives CDR1 ENHRY, CDR2 SYGVKD. Trimming removed 0 bases from V and 0 bases from J, with 9 bases in between.

The chain has TRBV18 and TRBJ2-7; 8 positions agree with TRBD1. Trimming took 6 bases from V and 6 from J; bases not matched to a gene: 13. The length of the CDR3 is 15 residues. Germline V gives CDR1 KGHSH, CDR2 LQKENI. The CDR3 nucleotides read TGTGCCAGCTCGCGCGGGACAGGCTCTTTAATCGAGCAGTACTTC. Its translation: CASSRGTGSLIEQYF.

The gene calls are TRBV14 and TRBJ2-5; no reliable D call. The CDR3 has 12 amino acids. V was trimmed by 5 bases and J by 5 bases, leaving 9 bases between them. The germline CDR1 and CDR2 sequences are SGHDN and FVKESK. The CDR3: CASSFVGETQYF. In DNA, the CDR3 is TGTGCCAGCAGCTTCGTCGGGGAGACCCAGTACTTC.

The chain combines TRBV4-1 with TRBJ1-6; D call uncertain. Germline CDR1 MGHRA, CDR2 YSYEKL. This CDR3 region has 15 residues. Trimming removed 0 bases at V and 5 bases at J, with 8 bases between. Written as DNA, the CDR3 is TGCGCCAGCAGCCAAGACAGGACCAATAATTCACCCCTCCACTTT. Translating it yields CASSQDRTNNSPLHF.

The chain carries TRBV7-9 and TRBJ1-6, with D possibly being TRBD1 (5 bases). CDR1 and CDR2 from the germline V gene are SEHNR and FQNEAQ (reference sequence). The CDR3 is 13 amino acids. Between the trimmed V and J ends, which lost 6 bases and 9 bases, there was a span of 12 bases. The CDR3 sequence: CASSPAQGSPLHF. The CDR3 DNA reads as TGTGCCAGCAGTCCCGCCCAGGGTTCACCCCTCCACTTT. Complete variable domain (other parts from reference TRBV7-9 and TRBJ1-6): DTGVSQNPRHKITKRGQNVTFRCDPISEHNRLYWYRQTLGQGPEFLTYFQNEAQLEKSRLLSDRFSAERPKGSFSTLEIQRTEQGDSAMYLCASSPAQGSPLHFGNGTRLTVT.

CDR3 nucleotides: TGTGCCAGCAGCTTAGTCCACGGGGAGCTGTTTTTT. It yields the protein CASSLVHGELFF. The rearrangement links TRBV11-2 to TRBJ2-2; no definite D call. Germline V CDR1 and CDR2: SGHAT, FQNNGV. Trimming pared 1 base from V and 7 bases from J, leaving 4 bases between. This CDR3 is 12 amino acids long.

The rearrangement uses TRBV4-1 and TRBJ2-5; 9 bases map to TRBD1. The CDR3 sequence is 16 residues long. CDR1 is MGHRA and CDR2 is YSYEKL in the germline V gene. V shed 3 bases, J shed 2 bases, and the junction held 7 bases outside the gene matches. DNA for the CDR3: TGCGCCAGCAGCCAGGCCGAGACAGGGGGGCAAGAGACCCAGTACTTC. It specifies CASSQAETGGQETQYF.

This chain connects TRBV7-2 to TRBJ2-7; 9 positions agree with TRBD1. This CDR3 region has 15 residues. The junction had 4 bases not matched to a gene; V was cut back by 4 bases and J by 0 bases. Germline V gives CDR1 SGHTA, CDR2 FQGNSA. In nucleotides, the CDR3 is TGTGCCAGCAGCTCCGACAGGGGGAGCTCCTACGAGCAGTACTTC. Residues: CASSSDRGSSYEQYF.

J is TRBJ2-7 and V is TRBV14; 7 nucleotides line up with TRBD2. Germline trimming cut 0 bases from V and 8 bases from J; bases unmatched to any gene: 19. Germline assignment: CDR1 SGHDN and CDR2 FVKESK. CDR3 size: 18 residues. CDR3 region: CASSQDNTSEGRRLKQYF. The CDR3 DNA reads TGTGCCAGCAGCCAAGATAATACTAGCGAGGGTCGACGATTAAAGCAGTACTTC.

J is TRBJ2-3 and V is TRBV5-4, with a possible D match to TRBD2 (6 bases). This CDR3 spans 19 amino acids. Germline lookup yields CDR1 SGHNT and CDR2 YYREEE (reference sequence). Trimming took 2 bases from V and 0 from J, leaving 22 bases between them. The DNA for the CDR3 is TGTGCCAGCAGCTTAGGAGGGAGGCGGGACCATTCTAGCACAGATACGCAGTATTTT. This translates into CASSLGGRRDHSSTDTQYF.

The V and J genes are TRBV29-1 and TRBJ1-6; a weak D match, TRBD1 (6 bases). V was cut by 4 bases and J by 10 bases, with 14 bases left in between. Germline V lookup: CDR1 SQVTM, CDR2 ANQGSEA. The CDR3 loop spans 13 amino acids. CDR3 bases: TGCAGCGTTGTTCAGGGGCCAGGGTCACCCCTCCACTTT. Its protein is CSVVQGPGSPLHF.

The chain recombines TRBV20-1 with TRBJ2-1; TRBD1 or TRBD2 may be the D gene (5 bases each). The CDR3 runs 11 residues. The germline V gene has CDR1 DFQATT and CDR2 SNEGSKA (reference sequence). Written as DNA, the CDR3 is TGCAGGGGGGAAGGGGTCGATGAGCAGTTCTTC. It codes for CRGEGVDEQFF.